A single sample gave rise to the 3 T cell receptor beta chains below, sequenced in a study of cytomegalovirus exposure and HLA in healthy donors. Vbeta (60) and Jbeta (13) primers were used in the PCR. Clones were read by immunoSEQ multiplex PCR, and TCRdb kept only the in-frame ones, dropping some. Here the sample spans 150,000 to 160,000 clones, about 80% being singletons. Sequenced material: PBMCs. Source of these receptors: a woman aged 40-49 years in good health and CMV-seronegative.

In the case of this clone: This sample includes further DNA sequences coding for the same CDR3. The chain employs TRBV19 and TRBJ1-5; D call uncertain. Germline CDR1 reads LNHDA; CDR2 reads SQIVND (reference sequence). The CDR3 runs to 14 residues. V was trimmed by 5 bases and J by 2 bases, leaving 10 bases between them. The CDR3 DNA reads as TGTGCCAGTAGTCCTACTGGAGGCAATCAGCCCCAGCATTTT. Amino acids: CASSPTGGNQPQHF.

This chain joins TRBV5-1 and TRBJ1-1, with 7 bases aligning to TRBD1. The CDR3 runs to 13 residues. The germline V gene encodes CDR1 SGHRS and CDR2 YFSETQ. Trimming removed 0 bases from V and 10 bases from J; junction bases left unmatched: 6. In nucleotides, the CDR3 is TGCGCCAGCAGCTTGGCGGGGACAGCCGGAGCTTTCTTT. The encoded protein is CASSLAGTAGAFF. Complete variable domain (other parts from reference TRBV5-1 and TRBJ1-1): KAGVTQTPRYLIKTRGQQVTLSCSPISGHRSVSWYQQTPGQGLQFLFEYFSETQRNKGNFPGRFSGRQFSNSRSEMNVSTLELGDSALYLCASSLAGTAGAFFGQGTRLTVV.

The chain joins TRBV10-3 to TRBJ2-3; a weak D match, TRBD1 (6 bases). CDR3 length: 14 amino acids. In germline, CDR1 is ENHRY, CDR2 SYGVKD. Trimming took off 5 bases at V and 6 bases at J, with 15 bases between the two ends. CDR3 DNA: TGTGCCATCAGTCGACCAGGGGCGCAGGATACGCAGTATTTT. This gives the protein CAISRPGAQDTQYF.